This T cell receptor beta chain was documented in a study of T cell responses to AZD1222 COVID-19 vaccine. TCRdb's table, derived via immunoSEQ multiplex PCR, lists solely in-frame clones and lacks some. The table has about 42,000 clones, about 91% seen once. Points from the study as a whole: Repertoires were obtained solely post-peak T cell response. At baseline, seropositivity was found in only a handful of AZD1222 recipients. White British ancestry dominated among donors, who included more females, and clonal diversity was possibly underestimated.

As for this clone: The antigen is not known.

The CDR3 runs to 15 residues. Losses at the gene ends were 6 bases for V and 5 bases for J; bases not matched to a gene: 9. CDR1 and CDR2 (germline): MGHDK, SYGVNS. This TCR was recovered from an adult who received the AZD1222 COVID-19 vaccine. V and J are TRBV25-1 and TRBJ1-4; 7 nucleotides align to TRBD1. Sequences were derived from peripheral blood, sampled 28 days after the second AZD1222 dose. This CDR3 is CASSAGTVSNEKLFF. In DNA, the CDR3 is TGTGCCAGCAGCGCCGGGACAGTCTCAAATGAAAAACTGTTTTTT.